This entry lists 24 T cell receptor beta chains sequenced from one sample in a study of T cell repertoires in aging, cancer and after chemotherapy. The template was genomic DNA from peripheral blood, not RNA. Rearranged V-D-J TRB sequences were amplified with a mixed TRB-A/B primer pool. TCRdb independently ran MiXCR on the multiplex PCR reads; one entry per CDR3 protein. The data show roughly 1,200 distinct CDR3 sequences, under 35% seen once. Sequencing input: blood. The origin of the receptors is a human donor with a solid tumor.

This clonotype is medium-sized (0.01 to 0.1%). V is TRBV5-6 and J is TRBJ1-1, with unresolved D. This CDR3 has 14 residues. V lost 0 bases and J lost 1, with 7 bases in between. Germline V CDR1 and CDR2: SGHDT, YYEEEE. In DNA, the CDR3 is TGTGCCAGCAGCTTGGAGCGGAAGAACACTGAAGCTTTCTTT. Protein: CASSLERKNTEAFF.

This clonotype qualifies as large. The chain couples TRBV19 to TRBJ2-2; tentative D call: TRBD2 (6 bases). The CDR3 consists of 13 residues. Trimming took off 7 bases at V and 6 bases at J, with 12 bases between the two ends. CDR1 is LNHDA, CDR2 SQIVND, per germline (reference sequence). CDR3 residues: CASTAGPAGELFF. Written as DNA, the CDR3 is TGTGCCAGTACGGCGGGGCCGGCCGGGGAGCTGTTTTTT.

This clonotype rates as medium-sized. The genes are TRBV7-3 and TRBJ2-3; 7 bases fit TRBD2. CDR3 length: 16 residues. CDR1 SGHTA and CDR2 FQGTGA come from the germline V gene. V lost 5 bases, J lost 0 bases, and 8 bases stayed unmatched. CDR3 residues: CASSRGGRSSTDTQYF. The CDR3 region has the DNA TGTGCCAGCAGCCGGGGCGGGAGATCTAGCACAGATACGCAGTATTTT.

By share of the sample, this clonotype is medium-sized. The V call is TRBV5-1, the J call TRBJ1-3, with D unclear. Trimming stripped 0 bases from V and 3 bases from J, with 10 bases between. The CDR3 has 15 residues. Germline-derived CDR1 and CDR2 are SGHRS and YFSETQ. The CDR3 DNA reads TGCGCCAGCAGCTTGGGCGGTGGGGTTGGAAACACCATATATTTT. Translated, it gives CASSLGGGVGNTIYF.

This clonotype is judged large. The chain joins TRBV4-2 to TRBJ2-1; 11 bases line up with TRBD2. The CDR3 spans 16 residues. Germline V gene data show CDR1 as LGHNA and CDR2 as YNFKEQ. After removal of 0 bases from V and 4 bases from J, the junction contained 2 bases not matched to a gene. The CDR3 DNA is TGTGCCAGCAGCCAAGATTGGACTAGCGGGTACAATGAGCAGTTCTTC. This codes for CASSQDWTSGYNEQFF.

Concerning this clonotype: Mismatch with germline at one junction end may stem from a read error. The genes are TRBV7-9 and TRBJ1-4, with D unclear. Germline assignment: CDR1 SEHNR and CDR2 FQNEAQ (reference sequence). The CDR3 length is 16 residues. The CDR3 here is CGSSLADLGGNEKLFF. DNA of the CDR3: TGTGGCAGCAGCTTAGCGGACTTGGGAGGTAATGAAAAACTGTTTTTT.

This clonotype is labeled as medium-sized (0.01 to 0.1%). The genes are TRBV28 and TRBJ2-1; no definite D call. V was clipped by 6 bases and J by 1 base, with 19 bases between them. The CDR3 covers 17 residues. Germline values: CDR1 MDHEN, CDR2 SYDVKM. For the CDR3, the DNA is TGTGCCAGCAGCTTCGGTGGACCGGCGCGGTCCTACAATGAGCAGTTCTTC. It specifies CASSFGGPARSYNEQFF.

Sample share makes this clonotype medium-sized. The V call is TRBV27, the J call TRBJ1-1; 7 nucleotides match TRBD1. This CDR3 is 13 amino acids long. V was clipped by 4 bases and J by 3 bases; unmatched bases: 2. CDR1 is MNHEY, CDR2 SMNVEV, per germline (reference sequence). CDR3: CASSSGQHTEAFF. CDR3 bases: TGTGCCAGCAGTTCGGGACAGCACACTGAAGCTTTCTTT.

By frequency in the sample, this clonotype is medium-sized (0.01 to 0.1%). The chain links TRBV20-1 to TRBJ2-4; 8 bases are shared with TRBD1. Germline V gene data show CDR1 as DFQATT and CDR2 as SNEGSKA (reference sequence). Trimming removed 0 bases from V and 3 bases from J; junction bases left unmatched: 4. This CDR3 comprises 15 residues. The CDR3 coding sequence is TGCAGTGCTAGAGATGCCGGGACAGGCAAAAACATTCAGTACTTC. Its protein product is CSARDAGTGKNIQYF.

This clonotype has more than one count but fewer than ten. V and J are TRBV20-1 and TRBJ2-7, with TRBD2 identical over 11 bases. This CDR3 spans 15 amino acids. The V and J ends lost 0 bases and 4 bases, in that order; junction bases with no gene match: 5. Germline V CDR1 and CDR2: DFQATT, SNEGSKA (reference sequence). The CDR3 spells CSARDETSGSYEQYF. Written as DNA, the CDR3 is TGCAGTGCTAGAGATGAAACTAGCGGGAGTTACGAGCAGTACTTC.

This clonotype is deemed medium-sized (0.01 to 0.1%). J is TRBJ2-1 and V is TRBV4-1; the D is unclear. The CDR3 sequence is 14 residues long. The germline V gene has CDR1 MGHRA and CDR2 YSYEKL. With 0 bases removed from V and 8 bases from J, the gap between germline ends came to 11 bases. The CDR3 DNA is TGCGCCAGCAGCCAAGATAGATTCATGGATGAGCAGTTCTTC. This translates into CASSQDRFMDEQFF.

This chain connects TRBV7-2 to TRBJ1-2, with TRBD1 as a possible D gene (5 bases). V was pared by 4 bases and J by 4 bases, with 25 bases between. This CDR3 region has 18 residues. The germline CDR1 and CDR2 sequences are SGHTA and FQGNSA. The CDR3 DNA sequence: TGTGCCAGCAGCTCGGGTCTGAGGGGCCCCGCGGAGGTCTATGGCTACACCTTC. This translates into CASSSGLRGPAEVYGYTF.

The rearrangement uses TRBV4-2 and TRBJ2-7, with TRBD1 matching over 11 bases. V lost 0 bases to trimming and J lost 3 bases; unmatched junction nucleotides: 4. The CDR3 has 16 amino acids. Germline values: CDR1 LGHNA, CDR2 YNFKEQ. The CDR3 sequence: CASSQETGTGGYEQYF. The CDR3 region has the DNA TGTGCCAGCAGCCAAGAGACCGGGACAGGGGGCTACGAGCAGTACTTC.

V and J are TRBV6-1 and TRBJ2-1, with 12 nucleotides matching TRBD2. CDR3 size: 17 residues. J lost 9 bases, V lost 2 bases, and 11 bases had no gene match. In germline, CDR1 is MNHNS, CDR2 SASEGT. The DNA for the CDR3 is TGTGCCAGCAGTGAACTAGCGGGAGGGCCTGGATTAGCTGAGCAGTTCTTC. Translating gives CASSELAGGPGLAEQFF.

Judged by abundance, this clonotype is large. The rearrangement joins TRBV6-5 to TRBJ1-1; possible D gene TRBD1, 6 bases. CDR1 MNHEY and CDR2 SVGAGI come from the germline V gene. V was trimmed by 0 bases and J by 1 base, leaving 12 bases between them. The CDR3 consists of 16 residues. The CDR3 spells CASSYSIQGGNTEAFF. The DNA for the CDR3 is TGTGCCAGCAGTTACTCTATACAGGGTGGGAACACTGAAGCTTTCTTT.

Relative to its sample, this clonotype is medium-sized. The CDR3 DNA reads as TGTGCCAGCAGCTTAGTACAACGGCTAGCGGGAGGCGACAATGAGCAGTTCTTC. This translates into CASSLVQRLAGGDNEQFF. The chain couples TRBV11-2 to TRBJ2-1; 11 positions agree with TRBD2. Trimming removed 1 base from V and 5 bases from J; junction bases left unmatched: 10. From germline, CDR1 is SGHAT and CDR2 FQNNGV. The CDR3 length is 18 residues.

This clonotype qualifies as large. The genes are TRBV19 and TRBJ1-2, with unresolved D. Germline V gene lookup returns CDR1 LNHDA and CDR2 SQIVND (reference sequence). The CDR3 sequence is 14 residues long. The germline V and J ends were trimmed by 3 bases and 8 bases, with 16 bases remaining between them. CDR3 amino acids: CASSMSRQYGGYTF. CDR3 bases: TGTGCCAGTAGTATGAGCAGGCAGTATGGCGGCTACACCTTC.

This clonotype ranks as large. The V call is TRBV19, the J call TRBJ2-1; 13 bases fit TRBD2. The CDR3 extends over 15 amino acids. Germline V gene lookup returns CDR1 LNHDA and CDR2 SQIVND (reference sequence). V gave up 5 bases and J gave up 9 bases; unmatched junction bases: 7. In DNA form, the CDR3 reads TGTGCCAGTAGTGTGACTAGCGGGAGGTTGGGTGAGCAGTTCTTC. Its protein product is CASSVTSGRLGEQFF. The variable domain in full, completed from reference TRBV19 and TRBJ2-1, reads DGGITQSPKYLFRKEGQNVTLSCEQNLNHDAMYWYRQDPGQGLRLIYYSQIVNDFQKGDIAEGYSVSREKKESFPLTVTSAQKNPTAFYLCASSVTSGRLGEQFFGPGTRLTVL.

By share of the sample, this clonotype is large. This chain links TRBV6-1 with TRBJ1-3; 7 bases are shared with TRBD1. Germline V gene sequence: CDR1 MNHNS, CDR2 SASEGT. The CDR3 is made up of 16 amino acids. V lost 5 bases, J lost 1 base, and 8 bases stayed unmatched. In DNA, the CDR3 is TGTGCCAGCAGTCGGACAGGTGCTGGGTCTGGAAACACCATATATTTT. Amino acid sequence: CASSRTGAGSGNTIYF.

Sample share makes this clonotype medium-sized. V and J are TRBV6-4 and TRBJ2-3; 8 bases fit TRBD2. V was clipped by 6 bases and J by 5 bases; unmatched bases: 10. The CDR3 extends over 15 amino acids. Looked up from germline, CDR1 is MRHNA and CDR2 is SNTAGT. The CDR3 bases are TGTGCCAGCAGCGAGAGCGGGAGCGGTGGAGATACGCAGTATTTT. Amino acids: CASSESGSGGDTQYF.

The sample holds one count of this clonotype. CDR3 bases: TGTGCCAGTAGTATAGATCTATACGGGAGCCTCGCGAACACCGGGGAGCTGTTTTTT. It translates to CASSIDLYGSLANTGELFF. V is TRBV19 and J is TRBJ2-2, with D perhaps matching TRBD2 (6 bases). The CDR3 extends over 19 amino acids. In germline, CDR1 is LNHDA, CDR2 SQIVND (reference sequence). Trimming removed 0 bases at V and 0 bases at J, with 17 bases between.

The CDR3 DNA reads as TGTGCCAGCAGTTCACGGGGCTTCCCCGGCACTGAAGCTTTCTTT. It specifies CASSSRGFPGTEAFF. This chain joins TRBV28 and TRBJ1-1; possibly TRBD1 for D (5 bases). Germline CDR1 reads MDHEN; CDR2 reads SYDVKM. The germline V and J ends were trimmed by 4 bases and 4 bases, with 16 bases remaining between them. The CDR3 has 15 residues.

In its sample, this clonotype ranks as large (0.1 to 1%). V is TRBV27 and J is TRBJ2-7, with D perhaps being TRBD1 or TRBD2 (6 bases each). CDR1 MNHEY and CDR2 SMNVEV come from the germline V gene (reference sequence). V was cut by 0 bases and J by 6 bases, with 12 bases left in between. This CDR3 spans 14 amino acids. As DNA, the CDR3 is TGTGCCAGCAGTTTATCCACAGGGAGGAGCGAGCAGTACTTC. Translation: CASSLSTGRSEQYF.

Only a few counts were recorded for this clonotype. The gene calls are TRBV7-2 and TRBJ2-7; 7 bases agree with TRBD1. The germline gives CDR1 SGHTA, CDR2 FQGNSA. CDR3 length equals 14 residues. The J segment lost 0 bases and the V segment lost 3 bases, leaving 2 bases of the junction unmatched. CDR3 bases: TGTGCCAGCAGCTTTTCAGGGGGCTCCTACGAGCAGTACTTC. Translation: CASSFSGGSYEQYF.